What follows are 5 T cell receptor beta chains derived from one specimen sequenced in a study of long-term antiretroviral therapy in people with HIV. This was the immunoSEQ v3.0 assay at survey level. The assay was immunoSEQ multiplex PCR, and TCRdb's table has in-frame clones only and misses some. The data show tens of thousands of clones, just under 90% seen once. The sequencing used unsorted PBMCs, collected 3.2 years before starting antiretroviral therapy. The receptor set was obtained from a man in his forties or fifties with HIV.

V usage is TRBV6-5 and J usage is TRBJ1-3; D ambiguous. V lost 11 bases to trimming and J lost 2 bases, with 16 bases between them. The CDR3 length is 14 residues. In germline, CDR1 is MNHEY, CDR2 SVGAGI. In DNA form, the CDR3 reads TGTGCCGCAGCCCGACCCACCCCTGGAAACACCATATATTTT. Amino acids: CAAARPTPGNTIYF.

The chain couples TRBV18 to TRBJ2-5, with D possibly matching TRBD2 (5 bases). V was pared by 6 bases and J by 1 base, with 9 bases between. The length of the CDR3 is 13 residues. Germline V gives CDR1 KGHSH, CDR2 LQKENI. CDR3 protein: CASSRDTQETQYF. CDR3 nucleotides: TGTGCCAGCTCCCGGGATACCCAAGAGACCCAGTACTTC. The full variable domain, with the rest looked up from reference TRBV18 and TRBJ2-5, is NAGVMQNPRHLVRRRGQEARLRCSPMKGHSHVYWYRQLPEEGLKFMVYLQKENIIDESGMPKERFSAEFPKEGPSILRIQQVVRGDSAAYFCASSRDTQETQYFGPGTRLLVL.

The chain carries TRBV7-2 and TRBJ2-7, with D tentatively TRBD1 (6 bases). Germline lookup yields CDR1 SGHTA and CDR2 FQGNSA. The ends were cut back, 2 bases at V and 2 bases at J, with 10 bases in the middle. The CDR3 covers 14 residues. This CDR3 is CASSLTGTTYEQYF. The CDR3 nucleotides read TGTGCCAGCAGCTTAACTGGGACAACCTACGAGCAGTACTTC.

The chain recombines TRBV7-8 with TRBJ1-1; D gene uncertain. The CDR3 spans 13 residues. Trimming took 3 bases from V and 1 from J, leaving 6 bases between them. The germline CDR1 and CDR2 sequences are SGHVS and FQNEAQ. CDR3 residues: CASSFRENTEAFF. The CDR3 DNA reads TGTGCCAGCAGCTTTCGGGAGAACACTGAAGCTTTCTTT.

The J gene is TRBJ2-7, the V gene TRBV7-2; no firm D call. Germline V gives CDR1 SGHTA, CDR2 FQGNSA. This CDR3 is built from 15 residues. Deletions cut 1 base from V and 0 bases from J, with 10 bases between. This chain's CDR3 is CASSLGSYYSYEQYF. CDR3 nucleotides: TGTGCCAGCAGCTTAGGGTCGTACTACTCCTACGAGCAGTACTTC.